This T cell receptor beta chain was found in a study of blood T cell repertoires in COVID-19. The wider study: PBMCs, B-cell-depleted T cells, or T cells were the source of the cDNA or gDNA that made up the material.

The table came from immunoSEQ multiplex PCR; TCRdb's copy has only in-frame clones and leaves some out. The sample shows 300,000 to 400,000 clones, over 75% of them seen only once. The germline gives CDR1 LNHNV, CDR2 YYDKDF (reference sequence). CDR3 length: 16 amino acids. V dropped 5 bases and J dropped 3 bases, with 16 bases sitting between them. The age range of participants was about 18 to 100 years, with residence in under 30 US areas. Donors were grouped by their self-reported clinical history. The origin of this receptor is a woman aged 30 to 39 with acute COVID-19. Sequencing was performed on PBMCs or T cells enriched from blood (not recorded which). The chain joins TRBV15 to TRBJ1-4; TRBD1 is a possible D gene (6 bases). The CDR3 spells CATSSGGAGANEKLFF. CDR3 nucleotide sequence: TGTGCCACCAGCTCCGGTGGTGCAGGGGCTAATGAAAAACTGTTTTTT.